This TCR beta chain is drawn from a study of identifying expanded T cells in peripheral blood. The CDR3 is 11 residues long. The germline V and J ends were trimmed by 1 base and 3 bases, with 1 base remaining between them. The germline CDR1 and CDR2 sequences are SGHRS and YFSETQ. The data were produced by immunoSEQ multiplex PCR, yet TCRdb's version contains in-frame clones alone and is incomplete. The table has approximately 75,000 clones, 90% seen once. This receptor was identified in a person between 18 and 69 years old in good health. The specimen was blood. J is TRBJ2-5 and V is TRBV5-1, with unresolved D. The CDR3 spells CASSLKETQYF. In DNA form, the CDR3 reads TGCGCCAGCAGCTTGAAAGAGACCCAGTACTTC.